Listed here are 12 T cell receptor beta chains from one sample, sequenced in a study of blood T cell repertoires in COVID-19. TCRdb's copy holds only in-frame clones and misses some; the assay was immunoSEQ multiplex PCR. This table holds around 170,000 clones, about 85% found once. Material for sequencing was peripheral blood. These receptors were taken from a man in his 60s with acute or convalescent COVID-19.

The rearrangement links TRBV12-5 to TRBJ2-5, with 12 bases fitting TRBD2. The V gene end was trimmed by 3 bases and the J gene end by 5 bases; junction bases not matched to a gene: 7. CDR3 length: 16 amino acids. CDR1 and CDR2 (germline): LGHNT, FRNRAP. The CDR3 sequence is CASGFPVLAGGETQYF. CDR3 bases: TGTGCTAGTGGTTTTCCGGTTCTAGCGGGAGGGGAGACCCAGTACTTC.

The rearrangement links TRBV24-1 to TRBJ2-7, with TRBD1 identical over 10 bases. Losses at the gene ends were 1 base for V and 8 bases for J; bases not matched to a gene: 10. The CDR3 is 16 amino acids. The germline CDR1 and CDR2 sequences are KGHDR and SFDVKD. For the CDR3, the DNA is TGTGCCACCAGTGATTTCTCGGGGACAGGGGAAGATAAGCAGTACTTC. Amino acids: CATSDFSGTGEDKQYF.

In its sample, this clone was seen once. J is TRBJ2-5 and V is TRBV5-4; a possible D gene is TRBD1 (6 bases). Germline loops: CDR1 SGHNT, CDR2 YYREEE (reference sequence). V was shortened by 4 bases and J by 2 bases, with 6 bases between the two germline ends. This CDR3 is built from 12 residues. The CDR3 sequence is CASSRGQETQYF. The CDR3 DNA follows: TGTGCCAGCAGCAGGGGGCAAGAGACCCAGTACTTC.

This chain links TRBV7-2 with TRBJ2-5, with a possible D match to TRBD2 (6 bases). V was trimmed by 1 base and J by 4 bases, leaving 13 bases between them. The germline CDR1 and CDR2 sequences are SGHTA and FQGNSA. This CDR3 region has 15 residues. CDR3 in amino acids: CASSLVRESGETQYF. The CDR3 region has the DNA TGTGCCAGCAGCTTAGTCCGGGAGTCGGGAGAGACCCAGTACTTC.

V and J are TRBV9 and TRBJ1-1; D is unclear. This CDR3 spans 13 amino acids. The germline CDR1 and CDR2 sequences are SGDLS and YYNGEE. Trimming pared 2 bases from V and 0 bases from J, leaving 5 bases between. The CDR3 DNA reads TGTGCCAGCAGCGTTTTAGTGAACACTGAAGCTTTCTTT. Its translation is CASSVLVNTEAFF.

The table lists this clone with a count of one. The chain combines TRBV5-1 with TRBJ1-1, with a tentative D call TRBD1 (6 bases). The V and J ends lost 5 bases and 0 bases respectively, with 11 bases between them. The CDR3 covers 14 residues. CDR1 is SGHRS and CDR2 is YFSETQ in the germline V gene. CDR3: CASRGGVMNTEAFF. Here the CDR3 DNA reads TGCGCCAGCAGAGGGGGAGTGATGAACACTGAAGCTTTCTTT.

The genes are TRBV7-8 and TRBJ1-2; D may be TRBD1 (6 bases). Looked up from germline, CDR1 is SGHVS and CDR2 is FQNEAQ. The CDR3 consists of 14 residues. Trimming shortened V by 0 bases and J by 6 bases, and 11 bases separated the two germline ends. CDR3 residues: CASSLAYRANGYTF. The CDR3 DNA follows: TGTGCCAGCAGCTTAGCTTACAGGGCTAATGGCTACACCTTC.

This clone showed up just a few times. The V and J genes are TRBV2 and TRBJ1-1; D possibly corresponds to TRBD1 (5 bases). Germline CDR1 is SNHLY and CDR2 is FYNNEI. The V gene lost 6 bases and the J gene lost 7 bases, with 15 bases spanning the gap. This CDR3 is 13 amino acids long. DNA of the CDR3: TGTGCCAGCAGGCCCCGGGGGGTTGGTGAAGCTTTCTTT. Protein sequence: CASRPRGVGEAFF.

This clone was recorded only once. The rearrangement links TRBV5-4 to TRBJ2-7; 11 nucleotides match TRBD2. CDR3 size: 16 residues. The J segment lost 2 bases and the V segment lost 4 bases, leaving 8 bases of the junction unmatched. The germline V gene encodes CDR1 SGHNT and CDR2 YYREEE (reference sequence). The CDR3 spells CASSPAGTSGPYEQYF. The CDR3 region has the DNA TGTGCCAGCAGCCCAGCCGGGACTAGCGGTCCCTACGAGCAGTACTTC.

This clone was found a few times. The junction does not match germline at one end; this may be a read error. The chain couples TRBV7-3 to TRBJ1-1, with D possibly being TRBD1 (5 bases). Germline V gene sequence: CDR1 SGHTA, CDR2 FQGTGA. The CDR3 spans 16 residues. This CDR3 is CASNLEGTGGSTEAFF. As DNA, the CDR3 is TGTGCCAGCAACTTAGAAGGGACGGGGGGAAGCACTGAAGCTTTCTTT. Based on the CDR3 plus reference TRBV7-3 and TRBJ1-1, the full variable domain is GAGVSQTPSNKVTEKGKYVELRCDPISGHTALYWYRQSLGQGPEFLIYFQGTGAADDSGLPNDRFFAVRPEGSVSTLKIQRTERGDSAVYLCASNLEGTGGSTEAFFGQGTRLTVV.

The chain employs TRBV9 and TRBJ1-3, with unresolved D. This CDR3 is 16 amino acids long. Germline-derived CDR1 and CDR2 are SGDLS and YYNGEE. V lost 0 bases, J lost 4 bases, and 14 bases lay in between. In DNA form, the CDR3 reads TGTGCCAGCAGCGTAGCTACGGTACCATCGGGAAACACCATATATTTT. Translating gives CASSVATVPSGNTIYF.

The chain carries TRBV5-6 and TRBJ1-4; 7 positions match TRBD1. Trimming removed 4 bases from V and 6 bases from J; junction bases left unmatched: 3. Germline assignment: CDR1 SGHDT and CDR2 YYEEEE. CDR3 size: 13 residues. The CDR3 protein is CASSPDRDEKLFF. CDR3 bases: TGTGCCAGCAGCCCTGACAGGGATGAAAAACTGTTTTTT.